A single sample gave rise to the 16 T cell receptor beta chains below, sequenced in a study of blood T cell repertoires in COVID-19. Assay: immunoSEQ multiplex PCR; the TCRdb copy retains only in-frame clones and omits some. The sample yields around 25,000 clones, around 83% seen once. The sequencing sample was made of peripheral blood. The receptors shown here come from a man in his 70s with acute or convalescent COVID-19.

The CDR3: CASSLVGGMNTEAFF. The CDR3 region has the DNA TGTGCCAGCAGCTTAGTTGGGGGCATGAACACTGAAGCTTTCTTT. The chain couples TRBV7-6 to TRBJ1-1; a weak D match, TRBD1 (6 bases). Germline-derived CDR1 and CDR2 are SGHVS and FNYEAQ. This CDR3 has 15 residues. Between the trimmed V and J ends, which lost 1 base and 0 bases, there was a span of 9 bases.

CDR3 DNA: TGTGCCAGCTCGTCTGAGGTTGCTGCTGAAGCTTTCTTT. It codes for CASSSEVAAEAFF. The genes are TRBV18 and TRBJ1-1; D is undetermined. Between the trimmed V and J ends, which lost 6 bases and 6 bases, there was a span of 14 bases. The germline gives CDR1 KGHSH, CDR2 LQKENI. The CDR3 totals 13 residues.

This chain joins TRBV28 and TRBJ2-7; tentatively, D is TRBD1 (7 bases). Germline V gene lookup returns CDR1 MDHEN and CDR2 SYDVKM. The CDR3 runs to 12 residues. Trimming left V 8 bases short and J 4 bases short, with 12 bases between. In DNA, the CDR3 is TGTGCCAGCCGGCCAGGGGGGTACGAGCAGTACTTC. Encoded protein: CASRPGGYEQYF.

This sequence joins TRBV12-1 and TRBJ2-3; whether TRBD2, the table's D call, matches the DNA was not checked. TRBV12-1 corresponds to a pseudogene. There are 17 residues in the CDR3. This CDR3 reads CASTPGRTSGSGDTQYF. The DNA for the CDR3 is TGTGCCAGCACCCCAGGCCGGACTAGCGGGAGCGGGGATACGCAGTATTTT.

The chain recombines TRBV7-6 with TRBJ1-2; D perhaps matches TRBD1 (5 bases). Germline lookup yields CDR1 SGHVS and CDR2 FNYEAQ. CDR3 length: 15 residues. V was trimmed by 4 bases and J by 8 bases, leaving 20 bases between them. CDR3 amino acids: CASSSRPGLNAGYTF. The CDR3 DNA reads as TGTGCCAGCAGCTCGCGTCCGGGACTAAATGCCGGCTACACCTTC.

The CDR3 DNA is TGTGCCAGCAGCTACGACAGGTACTCAGAGACCCAGTACTTC. Translating it yields CASSYDRYSETQYF. The chain uses TRBV28 and TRBJ2-5; D is perhaps TRBD1 (6 bases). CDR3 length equals 14 residues. The V and J ends lost 6 bases and 4 bases respectively, with 15 bases between them. The germline V gene has CDR1 MDHEN and CDR2 SYDVKM.

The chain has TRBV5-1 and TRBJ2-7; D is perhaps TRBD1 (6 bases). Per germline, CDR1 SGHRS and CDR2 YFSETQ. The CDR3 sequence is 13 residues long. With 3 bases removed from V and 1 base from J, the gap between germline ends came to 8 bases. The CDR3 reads CASSSGVSYEQYF. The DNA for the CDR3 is TGCGCCAGCAGCTCAGGGGTTTCCTACGAGCAGTACTTC.

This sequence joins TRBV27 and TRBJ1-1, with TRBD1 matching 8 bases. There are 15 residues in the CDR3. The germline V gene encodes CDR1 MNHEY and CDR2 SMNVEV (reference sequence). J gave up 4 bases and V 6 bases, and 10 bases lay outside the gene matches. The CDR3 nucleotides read TGTGCCAGCAGATTAACGACAGGGGCGAGCACTGAAGCTTTCTTT. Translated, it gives CASRLTTGASTEAFF.

CDR3 sequence: CASSPAREAVEAFF. As DNA, the CDR3 is TGCGCCAGCAGCCCGGCCCGGGAAGCGGTTGAAGCTTTCTTT. V usage is TRBV5-1 and J usage is TRBJ1-1; D is ambiguous. This CDR3 region has 14 residues. Per germline, CDR1 SGHRS and CDR2 YFSETQ. V dropped 4 bases and J dropped 7 bases, with 17 bases sitting between them. The full variable domain, rest sourced from reference TRBV5-1 and TRBJ1-1, is KAGVTQTPRYLIKTRGQQVTLSCSPISGHRSVSWYQQTPGQGLQFLFEYFSETQRNKGNFPGRFSGRQFSNSRSEMNVSTLELGDSALYLCASSPAREAVEAFFGQGTRLTVV.

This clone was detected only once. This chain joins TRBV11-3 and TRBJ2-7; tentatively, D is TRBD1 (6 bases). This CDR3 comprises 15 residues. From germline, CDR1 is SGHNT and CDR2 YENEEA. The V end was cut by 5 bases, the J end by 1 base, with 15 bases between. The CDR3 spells CASSQRSGQSYEQYF. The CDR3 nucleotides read TGTGCCAGCAGCCAGCGCTCTGGACAGTCCTACGAGCAGTACTTC.

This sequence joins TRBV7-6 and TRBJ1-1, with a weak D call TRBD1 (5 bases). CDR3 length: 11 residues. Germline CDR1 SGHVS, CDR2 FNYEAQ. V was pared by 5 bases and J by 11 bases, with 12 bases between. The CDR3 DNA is TGTGCCAGCAGCGCCTCGGGGGAGGCTTTCTTT. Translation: CASSASGEAFF.

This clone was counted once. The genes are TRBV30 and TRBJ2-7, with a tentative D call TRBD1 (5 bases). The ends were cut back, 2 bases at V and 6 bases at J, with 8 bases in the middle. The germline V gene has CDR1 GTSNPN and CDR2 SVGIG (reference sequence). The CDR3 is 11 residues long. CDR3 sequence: CAWSFQGEQYF. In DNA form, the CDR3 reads TGTGCCTGGAGTTTCCAGGGCGAGCAGTACTTC.

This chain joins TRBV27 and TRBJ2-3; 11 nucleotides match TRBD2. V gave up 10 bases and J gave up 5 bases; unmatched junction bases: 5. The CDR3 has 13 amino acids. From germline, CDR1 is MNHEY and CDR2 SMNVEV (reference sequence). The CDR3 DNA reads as TGTGCCACGACTAGCGGGATTAGAGATACGCAGTATTTT. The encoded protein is CATTSGIRDTQYF.

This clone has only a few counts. The CDR3 DNA reads as TGTGCCAGCAGCGAACCACTAGCGGGATCATTTGTGGGTGAGCAGTTCTTC. This codes for CASSEPLAGSFVGEQFF. J is TRBJ2-1 and V is TRBV5-4, with 10 bases lining up with TRBD2. The length of the CDR3 is 17 residues. CDR1 and CDR2 (germline): SGHNT, YYREEE (reference sequence). J gave up 9 bases and V 4 bases, and 16 bases lay outside the gene matches.

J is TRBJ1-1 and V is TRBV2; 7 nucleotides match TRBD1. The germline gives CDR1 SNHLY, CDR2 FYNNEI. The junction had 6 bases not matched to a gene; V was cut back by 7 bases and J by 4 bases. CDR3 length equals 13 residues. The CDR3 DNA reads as TGTGCCAGCACTCGACAGGGTTTCACTGAAGCTTTCTTT. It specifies CASTRQGFTEAFF.

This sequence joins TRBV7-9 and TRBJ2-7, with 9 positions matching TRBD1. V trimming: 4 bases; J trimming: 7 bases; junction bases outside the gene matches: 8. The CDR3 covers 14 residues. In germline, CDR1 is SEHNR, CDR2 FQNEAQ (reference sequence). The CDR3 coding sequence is TGTGCCAGCAGCTCGAGGACAGGGGCGGTTGAGCAGTACTTC. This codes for CASSSRTGAVEQYF.